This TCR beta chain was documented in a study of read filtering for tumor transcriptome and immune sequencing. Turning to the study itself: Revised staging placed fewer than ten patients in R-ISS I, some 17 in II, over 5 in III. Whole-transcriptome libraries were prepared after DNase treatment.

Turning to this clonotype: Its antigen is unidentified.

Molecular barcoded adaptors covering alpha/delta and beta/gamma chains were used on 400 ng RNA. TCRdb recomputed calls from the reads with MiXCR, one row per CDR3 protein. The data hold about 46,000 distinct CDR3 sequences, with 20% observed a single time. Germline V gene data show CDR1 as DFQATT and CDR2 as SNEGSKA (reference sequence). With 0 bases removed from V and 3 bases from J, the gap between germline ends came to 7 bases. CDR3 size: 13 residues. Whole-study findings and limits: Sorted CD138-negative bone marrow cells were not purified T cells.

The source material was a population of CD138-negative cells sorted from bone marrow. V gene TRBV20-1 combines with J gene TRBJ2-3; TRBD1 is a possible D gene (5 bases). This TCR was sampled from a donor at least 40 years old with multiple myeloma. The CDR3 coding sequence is TGCAGTGCTAGAGAAGGGGTGACAGATACGCAGTATTTT. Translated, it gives CSAREGVTDTQYF.